The clone carrying this T cell receptor beta chain came up a few times. Together with a sample-barcoded 5' primer, a J-beta primer mix was included in a second PCR lasting roughly 6 to 12 cycles. One entry per CDR3 protein, called by TCRdb with MiXCR from the 5' RACE reads. The table shows around 970,000 distinct CDR3 sequences, with roughly 47% occurring only once. The sample is drawn from a study of blood T cells in healthy people across ages. The study isolated at least 7 million PBMCs from each sample. Samples each had at least 5.5 micrograms of total RNA extracted. This receptor was obtained from a woman aged 60-70 years in good health. The source material was blood.

CDR3 residues: CASSPRTNQETQYF. Written as DNA, the CDR3 is TGTGCCAGCAGCCCGCGGACAAACCAAGAGACCCAGTACTTC. The chain is built from TRBV7-2 and TRBJ2-5, with D perhaps TRBD1 (5 bases). The germline gives CDR1 SGHTA, CDR2 FQGNSA. This CDR3 region has 14 residues. V was clipped by 5 bases and J by 0 bases, with 10 bases between them.